The present T cell receptor (beta chain) was sequenced within a study of blood T cell repertoires in COVID-19. Measured with immunoSEQ multiplex PCR; TCRdb has only the in-frame clones, and not every one. The repertoire holds over 250,000 clones, under 90% seen once, with 3.5% to 5% in the top ten. Concerning this clone: Sequence at one end of the junction differs from germline and may be a read error.

This CDR3 has 15 amino acids. Germline assignment: CDR1 SGHRS and CDR2 YFSETQ. The chain recombines TRBV5-1 with TRBJ2-3; D is unresolved. Sequences were obtained from PBMCs or T cells enriched from blood (not recorded which). This clonotype was obtained from a man aged 30 to 39 with acute COVID-19. CDR3 loop: CASSWRIGSTDTQYF. For the CDR3, the DNA is TGTGCCAGCAGCTGGCGAATCGGGAGCACAGATACGCAGTATTTT.